This TCR beta chain derives from a study of blood T cell repertoires in COVID-19. Original data processing: Nucleated cell counts were estimated from reference gene primer amplification. The method was immunoSEQ multiplex PCR; TCRdb's version includes in-frame clones alone and lacks a portion of them. For V, J and clone size, that table is used; D and trimming come from the DNA. Among 100,000 to 150,000 clones listed, less than 90% were seen once. V lost 1 base, J lost 6 bases, and 7 bases lay in between. From germline, CDR1 is MGHRA and CDR2 YSYEKL. The CDR3 is 14 amino acids. Sequenced sample: peripheral blood. The receptor was isolated from a man aged 60-69 years with acute or convalescent COVID-19. The chain has TRBV4-1 and TRBJ1-6, with TRBD1 as a possible D gene (5 bases). DNA for the CDR3: TGCGCCAGCAGCCAAGGCAGGGTTAATTCACCCCTCCACTTT. Its protein is CASSQGRVNSPLHF.